The rows below give T cell receptor beta chains drawn from one sample of a study of breast tumors, draining lymph nodes, adjacent tissues. Each CDR3 protein gets one entry after TCRdb re-called the multiplex PCR reads with MiXCR. The table has about 200,000 distinct CDR3 sequences, roughly 31% seen once; the top ten hold around 4.4%. The sample comprised axillary lymph node tissue. These receptor sequences come from a female donor with breast cancer. Some clones in this sample may be carry-over from other donors' samples. Each CDR3 is given with its conserved first and last residue. The order of the fields is J gene, V gene, clone size, D gene, CDR3 protein, CDR3 DNA. D genes are given only for firm matches. Size values are once, few and many counts, or a class for expanded clones, and some rows have none.

J: TRBJ2-1
V: TRBV7-2
size: -
D: -
CDR3: CASSLGWAGWEQFF
DNA: TGTGCCAGCAGCCTAGGATGGGCAGGGTGGGAGCAGTTCTTC

J: TRBJ2-3
V: TRBV12-3/TRBV12-4
size: many
D: -
CDR3: CASSWERSTDTQYF
DNA: TGTGCCAGCAGTTGGGAGCGGAGCACAGATACGCAGTATTTT

J: TRBJ2-3
V: TRBV10-3
size: many
D: TRBD2
CDR3: CAISDPSGTSGGAIDTQYF
DNA: TGTGCCATCAGTGACCCCAGTGGGACTAGCGGGGGGGCAATAGATACGCAGTATTTT

J: TRBJ2-7
V: TRBV20-1
size: many
D: TRBD2
CDR3: CSARAQRGGSEPYEQYF
DNA: TGCAGTGCTAGAGCCCAGCGAGGCGGGAGCGAGCCCTACGAGCAGTACTTC

J: TRBJ1-5
V: TRBV2
size: many
D: -
CDR3: CASSEGGRNQPQHF
DNA: TGTGCCAGCAGTGAGGGGGGGCGAAATCAGCCCCAGCATTTT

J: TRBJ1-5
V: TRBV19
size: many
D: -
CDR3: CASSPLPQGRSVQPQHF
DNA: TGTGCCAGTAGCCCTCTCCCACAGGGAAGGTCGGTTCAGCCCCAGCATTTT

J: TRBJ2-3
V: TRBV24-1
size: -
D: TRBD2
CDR3: CATSVVGGSDTQYF
DNA: TGTGCCACCAGTGTAGTGGGAGGGTCAGATACGCAGTATTTT

J: TRBJ1-5
V: TRBV3-1
size: many
D: -
CDR3: CASSPGDNSNQPQHF
DNA: TGTGCCAGCAGCCCAGGGGACAATAGCAATCAGCCCCAGCATTTT

J: TRBJ2-3
V: TRBV5-5
size: many
D: -
CDR3: CASSLEGADTQYF
DNA: TGTGCCAGCAGCTTAGAGGGGGCAGATACGCAGTATTTT

J: TRBJ1-4
V: TRBV14
size: many
D: -
CDR3: CASSQDTGLRGEKLFF
DNA: TGTGCCAGCAGCCAAGACACAGGATTACGCGGTGAAAAACTGTTTTTT

J: TRBJ1-5
V: TRBV24-1
size: -
D: -
CDR3: CATRDVSDEHF
DNA: TGTGCCACCAGGGACGTCAGTGATGAGCATTTT

J: TRBJ2-5
V: TRBV10-3
size: many
D: TRBD2
CDR3: CAISESGSGGPQETQYF
DNA: TGTGCCATCAGTGAGTCGGGTAGCGGGGGGCCCCAAGAGACCCAGTACTTC

J: TRBJ2-2
V: TRBV27
size: few
D: TRBD1
CDR3: CASSSILRDRGQTGELFF
DNA: TGTGCCAGCAGTTCAATACTCCGGGACAGGGGGCAAACCGGGGAGCTGTTTTTT

J: TRBJ1-1
V: TRBV12-3/TRBV12-4
size: -
D: TRBD1
CDR3: CASSPWTGDTEAFF
DNA: TGTGCCAGCAGTCCCTGGACAGGGGATACTGAAGCTTTCTTT

J: TRBJ2-7
V: TRBV2
size: many
D: -
CDR3: CASSKDGESEQYF
DNA: TGTGCCAGCAGTAAGGACGGGGAGAGCGAGCAGTACTTC

J: TRBJ2-1
V: TRBV19
size: -
D: -
CDR3: CASSPPTSVRTGDDEQFF
DNA: TGTGCCAGTAGTCCACCGACTAGCGTCAGGACAGGGGATGATGAGCAGTTCTTC

J: TRBJ2-1
V: TRBV7-7
size: many
D: -
CDR3: CASSFGSGAYNEQFF
DNA: TGTGCTAGCAGCTTCGGGAGTGGGGCCTACAATGAGCAGTTCTTC

J: TRBJ1-2
V: TRBV5-4
size: -
D: TRBD1
CDR3: CASSLGGQGAGYTF
DNA: TGTGCCAGCAGCTTGGGGGGACAGGGGGCAGGCTACACCTTC

J: TRBJ2-1
V: TRBV5-1
size: -
D: TRBD2
CDR3: CASSFYLGLGSSYNEQFF
DNA: TGCGCCAGCAGCTTCTACTTGGGACTAGGCTCCTCCTACAATGAGCAGTTCTTC

J: TRBJ1-2
V: TRBV19
size: many
D: -
CDR3: CASTRRGDQPQNGYTF
DNA: TGTGCCAGTACCCGCCGGGGGGACCAACCCCAGAATGGCTACACCTTC

J: TRBJ2-1
V: TRBV29-1
size: many
D: -
CDR3: CSVRGVGGASSYNEQFF
DNA: TGCAGCGTGAGAGGGGTGGGAGGCGCGAGCTCCTACAATGAGCAGTTCTTC

J: TRBJ1-5
V: TRBV19
size: many
D: TRBD1
CDR3: CASSRQGDDQPQHF
DNA: TGTGCCAGTAGCCGACAGGGTGACGATCAGCCCCAGCATTTT

J: TRBJ2-3
V: TRBV7-3
size: many
D: -
CDR3: CASSLTTPDTQYF
DNA: TGTGCCAGCAGCTTAACGACTCCTGATACGCAGTATTTT

J: TRBJ1-4
V: TRBV2
size: many
D: TRBD1
CDR3: CASSVRRAGGNEKLFF
DNA: TGTGCCAGCAGTGTCAGGAGGGCAGGGGGGAATGAAAAACTGTTTTTT

J: TRBJ1-5
V: TRBV20-1
size: many
D: -
CDR3: CSAQGSNQPQHF
DNA: TGCAGTGCTCAGGGCAGTAATCAGCCCCAGCATTTT

J: TRBJ2-5
V: TRBV28
size: few
D: TRBD2
CDR3: CASSLVLAVQETQYF
DNA: TGTGCCAGCAGTTTAGTACTAGCGGTACAAGAGACCCAGTACTTC

J: TRBJ2-1
V: TRBV27
size: -
D: -
CDR3: CASSSKPHSVLPNEQFF
DNA: TGTGCCAGCAGTTCAAAACCGCATAGCGTCCTTCCCAATGAGCAGTTCTTC

J: TRBJ2-6
V: TRBV5-1
size: -
D: -
CDR3: CASSLWQIAGANVLTF
DNA: TGTGCCAGCAGCTTGTGGCAGATAGCTGGGGCCAACGTCCTGACTTTC

J: TRBJ2-3
V: TRBV10-3
size: many
D: -
CDR3: CAISESWGTDTQYF
DNA: TGTGCCATCAGTGAGTCGTGGGGCACAGATACGCAGTATTTT

J: TRBJ2-5
V: TRBV6-2/TRBV6-3
size: once
D: TRBD2
CDR3: CANSPPSGGGTQYF
DNA: TGTGCCAACAGCCCCCCTAGCGGGGGCGGAACCCAGTACTTC

J: TRBJ2-3
V: TRBV24-1
size: once
D: TRBD1
CDR3: CATSERGTAWNIDTQYF
DNA: TGTGCCACCAGTGAACGAGGGACAGCGTGGAATATAGATACGCAGTATTTT

J: TRBJ2-1
V: TRBV12-3/TRBV12-4
size: -
D: -
CDR3: CASSFMGRGGVNEQFF
DNA: TGTGCCAGCAGTTTCATGGGCAGGGGGGGGGTCAATGAGCAGTTCTTC

J: TRBJ2-7
V: TRBV4-3
size: many
D: TRBD1
CDR3: CASSQRLSRTGESYEQYF
DNA: TGCGCCAGCAGCCAACGGCTATCACGGACAGGGGAGTCCTACGAGCAGTACTTC

J: TRBJ1-6
V: TRBV30
size: many
D: -
CDR3: CAWSVAGTPNSPLHF
DNA: TGTGCCTGGAGTGTCGCCGGGACACCGAATTCACCCCTCCACTTT

J: TRBJ1-6
V: TRBV9
size: -
D: -
CDR3: CASSVVGGDNPPLHF
DNA: TGTGCTAGCAGCGTAGTGGGGGGAGATAATCCACCCCTCCACTTT

J: TRBJ1-2
V: TRBV6-4
size: -
D: -
CDR3: CASSHRANYGYTF
DNA: TGTGCCAGCAGTCACCGGGCTAACTATGGCTACACCTTC

J: TRBJ2-2
V: TRBV6-1
size: many
D: -
CDR3: CASSDPGLGTGELFF
DNA: TGTGCCAGCAGTGACCCAGGGTTGGGCACCGGGGAGCTGTTTTTT

J: TRBJ1-2
V: TRBV6-5
size: once
D: TRBD1
CDR3: CASYRGRYGYTF
DNA: TGTGCCAGTTACAGGGGCCGTTATGGCTACACCTTC

J: TRBJ2-5
V: TRBV15
size: many
D: -
CDR3: CATSRQGSGETQYF
DNA: TGTGCCACCAGCAGACAGGGTAGTGGGGAGACCCAGTACTTC

J: TRBJ1-3
V: TRBV14
size: once
D: TRBD1
CDR3: CASSQDWGGGQSLSGNTIYF
DNA: TGTGCCAGCAGCCAAGATTGGGGTGGGGGACAGAGCCTCTCTGGAAACACCATATATTTT

J: TRBJ2-1
V: TRBV20-1
size: many
D: -
CDR3: CSAEGDPSYNEQFF
DNA: TGCAGTGCTGAAGGCGACCCATCCTACAATGAGCAGTTCTTC

J: TRBJ2-2
V: TRBV20-1
size: many
D: -
CDR3: CSASTANRGIQTGELFF
DNA: TGCAGTGCTAGTACCGCCAACCGTGGGATACAAACCGGGGAGCTGTTTTTT

J: TRBJ2-5
V: TRBV9
size: -
D: -
CDR3: CASSVSETYNETQYF
DNA: TGTGCCAGCAGCGTATCGGAGACCTACAATGAGACCCAGTACTTC

J: TRBJ1-2
V: TRBV20-1
size: once
D: -
CDR3: CSARDRGGYGYTF
DNA: TGCAGTGCTAGAGATCGGGGGGGCTACGGCTACACCTTC

J: TRBJ2-7
V: TRBV10-2
size: -
D: TRBD2
CDR3: CASSDFDSGSYEQYF
DNA: TGCGCCAGCAGTGACTTTGATAGCGGGAGCTACGAGCAGTACTTC

J: TRBJ1-3
V: TRBV11-3
size: many
D: -
CDR3: CASSFWAPGNSGNTIYF
DNA: TGTGCCAGCAGCTTTTGGGCCCCAGGTAACTCTGGAAACACCATATATTTT

J: TRBJ1-2
V: TRBV28
size: few
D: TRBD1
CDR3: CASSSQGGQGFNYGYTF
DNA: TGTGCCAGCAGTTCACAAGGGGGACAGGGCTTCAACTATGGCTACACCTTC

J: TRBJ2-1
V: TRBV15
size: many
D: TRBD2
CDR3: CATSRDQGTRNEQFF
DNA: TGTGCCACCAGCAGAGATCAGGGGACTAGAAATGAGCAGTTCTTC

J: TRBJ2-7
V: TRBV6-5
size: many
D: TRBD2
CDR3: CASTQAGGPGEQYF
DNA: TGTGCCAGCACCCAAGCGGGAGGGCCGGGCGAGCAGTACTTC

J: TRBJ1-2
V: TRBV5-1
size: many
D: -
CDR3: CASSTLTGLGGYTF
DNA: TGCGCCAGCAGCACCTTGACAGGCCTGGGGGGCTACACCTTC

J: TRBJ1-2
V: TRBV5-1
size: -
D: TRBD1
CDR3: CASKTGQTNYGYTF
DNA: TGCGCCAGCAAAACGGGACAGACTAACTATGGCTACACCTTC

J: TRBJ2-5
V: TRBV29-1
size: many
D: TRBD1
CDR3: CSVDRAETQYF
DNA: TGCAGCGTGGACAGGGCCGAGACCCAGTACTTC

J: TRBJ2-2
V: TRBV20-1
size: -
D: -
CDR3: CSASPPSGELFF
DNA: TGCAGTGCTAGTCCACCTAGCGGGGAGCTGTTTTTT

J: TRBJ2-1
V: TRBV24-1
size: many
D: TRBD2
CDR3: CATCLGGGGGEQFF
DNA: TGTGCCACCTGTCTTGGCGGGGGGGGTGGTGAGCAGTTCTTC

J: TRBJ1-5
V: TRBV24-1
size: many
D: TRBD1
CDR3: CATSDPGQGDNQPQHF
DNA: TGTGCCACCAGTGATCCGGGACAGGGGGATAATCAGCCCCAGCATTTT

J: TRBJ2-3
V: TRBV3-1
size: many
D: -
CDR3: CASKDGYLGTQYF
DNA: TGTGCCAGCAAAGACGGGTACCTGGGGACGCAGTATTTT

J: TRBJ2-1
V: TRBV24-1
size: -
D: TRBD1
CDR3: CATSRDRGSLRYNEQFF
DNA: TGTGCCACCAGTCGGGACAGGGGTAGCCTACGCTACAATGAGCAGTTCTTC

J: TRBJ1-1
V: TRBV7-8
size: few
D: -
CDR3: CASSLAAGVEAFF
DNA: TGTGCCAGCAGCTTAGCGGCAGGGGTTGAAGCTTTCTTT